These T cell receptor beta chains were read from a single sample in a study of blood T cell repertoires in COVID-19. Assay used: immunoSEQ multiplex PCR; TCRdb lists only in-frame clones, some missing. The data show around 100,000 clones, about 89% seen once. The sequenced sample consisted of peripheral blood. The receptor set was obtained from a middle-aged man with active COVID-19. Each CDR3 is given with its conserved first and last residue. D genes are given only for firm matches. Clone size is not always given. Where it is, it says once, few, many or a class for expanded clones.

j_call clone_size d_call v_call cdr3_nt cdr3_aa
TRBJ2-5 . . TRBV11-3 TGTGCCAGCAGCCCTCAGGCCCTCCAAGAGACCCAGTACTTC CASSPQALQETQYF
TRBJ2-2 . TRBD2 TRBV18 TGTGCCAGCACGGGACTAGCGGACGCCACCGGGGAGCTGTTTTTT CASTGLADATGELFF
TRBJ2-1 . TRBD2 TRBV6-5 TGTGCCAGCAACTCCGGACTAGCGGCCACCAATGAGCAGTTCTTC CASNSGLAATNEQFF
TRBJ2-1 . TRBD2 TRBV11-3 TGTGCCAGCAGCTTAGCGGGAGGGCCAATCGGGGAGCAGTTCTTC CASSLAGGPIGEQFF
TRBJ2-1 . . TRBV6-6 TGTGCCAGCAGTTACTCGGGCCGATCAGAGCAGTTCTTC CASSYSGRSEQFF
TRBJ2-1 . TRBD2 TRBV18 TGTGCCAGCTCAGCCGGGACTAGCGGGGTTAGTGAGCAGTTCTTC CASSAGTSGVSEQFF
TRBJ2-3 . TRBD2 TRBV11-2 TGTGCCAGCAGCTATAGCGGGTTTAGCACAGATACGCAGTATTTT CASSYSGFSTDTQYF
TRBJ2-1 . TRBD1 TRBV18 TGTGCCAGCTCCCCCAGACAGGGATTCTACAATGAGCAGTTCTTC CASSPRQGFYNEQFF
TRBJ2-3 . TRBD2 TRBV19 TGTGCCAGTAGTACTCCTAGCGGGGGCCTGAGTACGCAGTATTTT CASSTPSGGLSTQYF
TRBJ2-3 . . TRBV5-1 TGCGCCAGCAGCTTGGCCTCGGTGACTAGCACAGATACGCAGTATTTT CASSLASVTSTDTQYF
TRBJ1-6 . TRBD1 TRBV7-9 TGTGCCAGCAGCCCGACCGGGACAGGGGTGGGTTCACCCCTCCACTTT CASSPTGTGVGSPLHF
TRBJ2-7 . TRBD1 TRBV19 TGTGCCAGTAGTATAGCTCAGGGGGCCTCCTACGAGCAGTACTTC CASSIAQGASYEQYF
TRBJ1-4 . . TRBV4-1 TGCGCCAGCAGCCTGGGACTTGGTGAAAAACTGTTTTTT CASSLGLGEKLFF
TRBJ2-2 . . TRBV29-1 TGCAGCGTACGGACAGTCGCGAACACCGGGGAGCTGTTTTTT CSVRTVANTGELFF
TRBJ1-1 . TRBD1 TRBV5-1 TGCGCCAGCAGCTTCGGACAGGGGGTGCCGCGGGGCACTGAAGCTTTCTTT CASSFGQGVPRGTEAFF
TRBJ1-6 few . TRBV27 TGTGCCAGCAGTTTATCTCCAGGCAGGGCGAATTCACCCCTCCACTTT CASSLSPGRANSPLHF
TRBJ1-6 . . TRBV5-4 TGTGCCAGCAGCTTGGGGACAGTGGATAATTCACCCCTCCACTTT CASSLGTVDNSPLHF
TRBJ2-1 . TRBD1 TRBV7-8 TGTGCCAGCAGCAGCAGACAGGGGGCCTTCAATATCTTC CASSSRQGAFNIF
TRBJ2-1 . . TRBV7-8 TGTGCCAGCAGCCTTCGCGACGGAGGCTCCTACAATGAGCAGTTCTTC CASSLRDGGSYNEQFF
TRBJ2-3 . . TRBV7-9 TGTGCCAGCAGCAAAGGGAGTCCAGATACGCAGTATTTT CASSKGSPDTQYF
TRBJ2-2 . . TRBV25-1 TGTGCCAGCACCCTTTCAGGTTCCGAGGAGCTGTTTTTT CASTLSGSEELFF
TRBJ2-1 . TRBD2 TRBV24-1 TGTGCCACCAGTATCTGGCCCCCCGGGACTAGCGGGATGAATGAGCAGTTCTTC CATSIWPPGTSGMNEQFF
TRBJ2-6 . TRBD1 TRBV7-7 TGTGCCAGCAGCCCCGGACAGGGAGTCACCGGGGCCAACGTCCTGACTTTC CASSPGQGVTGANVLTF
TRBJ1-1 . . TRBV19 TGTGCCAGTAGCTTTTCGGACAGACGAGAAGCTTTCTTT CASSFSDRREAFF
TRBJ1-2 . . TRBV19 TGTGCCAGTACGTTCATGGCGTATCCCGGGAACTATGGCTACACCTTC CASTFMAYPGNYGYTF
TRBJ1-5 once . TRBV3-1/TRBV3-2 TGTGCCAGCAGCCCCCCAGGGAATCAGCCCCAGCATTTT CASSPPGNQPQHF
TRBJ2-3 . TRBD2 TRBV3-1/TRBV3-2 TGTGCCAGCAGCCAAGGGCTAGCGGGAGCGGGAGATACGCAGTATTTT CASSQGLAGAGDTQYF
TRBJ2-2 . TRBD1 TRBV5-1 TGCGCCAGCACCAACACAGGGGTCAACACCGGGGAGCTGTTTTTT CASTNTGVNTGELFF
TRBJ2-1 few TRBD2 TRBV5-1 TGCGCCAGCAGCTTGGGGGCTCTAGCGGGCGAGCAGTTCTTC CASSLGALAGEQFF
TRBJ1-1 . . TRBV24-1 TGTGCCACCAGGGACACCAACACTGAAGCTTTCTTT CATRDTNTEAFF
TRBJ2-1 once . TRBV6-6 TGTGCCAGCAGTTACCCAGAGGTGGCTTCACATGAGCAGTTCTTC CASSYPEVASHEQFF
TRBJ2-1 . TRBD2 TRBV10-3 TGTGCCACCAGACACCCGGGACTAGCGGATTCCTACAATGAGCAGTTCTTC CATRHPGLADSYNEQFF
TRBJ1-3 . . TRBV5-4 TGTGCCAGCAGCTTGACTTCTGGAAACACCATATATTTT CASSLTSGNTIYF
TRBJ1-2 . . TRBV10-1 TGCGCCAGCGTTAGTGGAGCGGTGGACTATGGCTACACCTTC CASVSGAVDYGYTF
TRBJ1-6 . . TRBV2 TGTGCCAGCTCGAGGTCCAATTCACCCCTCCACTTT CASSRSNSPLHF
TRBJ2-3 . . TRBV18 TGTGCCAGCTCACCCGGGGATACGCAGTATTTT CASSPGDTQYF
TRBJ1-5 . . TRBV5-4 TGTGCCAGCAGCTCTGGGGGCGGGCAGCCCCAGCATTTT CASSSGGGQPQHF
TRBJ1-2 . . TRBV9 TGTGCCAGCAGCGTAGCTCCGGACAGCCTCTATGGCTACACCTTC CASSVAPDSLYGYTF
TRBJ2-2 . . TRBV24-1 TGTGCCACCAGTGCAGGGGTCTCTAGCGGGGAGCTGTTTTTT CATSAGVSSGELFF
TRBJ1-1 . . TRBV30 TGTGCCTGGATTTTTGGACAAAACTTGAACACTGAAGCTTTCTTT CAWIFGQNLNTEAFF
TRBJ2-4 once TRBD2 TRBV12-3/TRBV12-4 TGTGCCAGCAGCGGACTAGCAACACTCATTCAGTACTTC CASSGLATLIQYF
TRBJ2-3 . . TRBV12-3/TRBV12-4 TGTGCCAGCTTTGCAGTAGGGGGGGGATCGCAGTATTTT CASFAVGGGSQYF
TRBJ2-5 . . TRBV7-8 TGTGCCAGCAGGGCGGTTAAGGGGCCCCAAGAGACCCAGTACTTC CASRAVKGPQETQYF
TRBJ2-2 . . TRBV4-1 TGCGCCAGCAGCCAAGATCCTGCCGGGGAGCTGTTTTTT CASSQDPAGELFF
TRBJ2-2 . TRBD2 TRBV3-1/TRBV3-2 TGTGCCAGCAGCCACCGACTAGCTGCGGCCGGGGAGCTGTTTTTT CASSHRLAAAGELFF